The text below deals with one T cell receptor (beta chain). No antigen is known for it. The junction departs from germline at one end; a sequencing error may be responsible. Library preparation used multiplex PCR. Sequencing used an Illumina HiSeq 2500. Following protocols modified from ARM-PCR, the researchers constructed TCRbeta libraries through three rounds of nested PCR with primers (Table S4). Before sequencing, PCR products in the 200-500 bp range were cut out of the gel and cleaned up using the QIAquick gel extraction kit. Turning to the authors' computational methods: Trimmomatic was used to clean the reads, FLASH merged the cleaned reads into complete CDR3 sequences, and MiTCR assigned the sequences to V(D)J germline segments. VDJtools was used to compute clonal diversity as the inverse Simpson's index. Productive reads were defined as in-frame sequences without a premature stop codon. In TCRdb, the public reads were trimmed at Q25 with fastp and aligned with MiXCR, with productive beta chains retained. Each CDR3 protein gets just one entry, which takes the most common genes and DNA from the rows behind it. The authors' filters were not applied to this entry. Present in this sample are approximately 120,000 distinct CDR3 sequences, about 75% of which were seen just once. The ten top clones hold about 40% of the sample.

This entry belongs to a study of tumor and adjacent non-tumor tissue in lung cancer (dated by TCRdb to the late 2010s). About the study as a whole: Of the cohort, 12 patients had adenocarcinoma, 2 had squamous cell carcinoma and 1 had small cell lung cancer. Sequencing produced 100 million to 150 million productive TCRbeta reads in total, an average of approximately 4.2 million reads per sample. Among the roughly 15 patients, ages ranged from roughly 30 to 85 years, some 10 were men and 5 were women, and disease was TNM stage I to III. The study compared bulk TCRbeta repertoires between lung tumor tissue and matched distant non-tumor lung tissue from approximately 14 lung cancer patients. TCRbeta CDR3 sequencing was performed on fewer than 35 paired specimens, with one tumor sample and one normal lung sample collected per patient.

Findings and caveats that apply to the study as a whole: The top 100 clones made up a significantly larger cumulative share of the repertoire in normal lung than in tumor tissue. Only approximately 14 patients were in the cohort, and the authors stated that larger samples and more detailed clinical data are needed. TCR diversity was significantly higher in younger patients, and higher tumor TCR diversity was associated with shorter overall and disease-free survival. Neither the sequencing platform nor unique molecular identifiers are named or mentioned anywhere in the methods. Tumor tissue showed significantly greater TCR diversity (inverse Simpson) than normal lung tissue (431.37 vs 166.20, P = 0.0075, Mann-Whitney U test). Peripheral blood was not sequenced, so blood TCRbeta repertoires in these lung cancer patients were not examined.

RNA was isolated from bulk, unsorted tissue, and RNA quality was assessed with a NanoDrop ND-1000 and an Agilent 2100. Donors were newly diagnosed lung cancer patients admitted for thoracic surgery in China between August and November 2014, without prior chemotherapy. Patients who had received previous radiotherapy or chemotherapy, or who had another concurrent cancer, were excluded from the study. Pieces of surgical tissue measuring roughly 1-2.1 cm3 were kept in RNAlater solution and held at -80 degrees C until needed. CDR1 and CDR2 were assigned from the germline V gene (reference sequence) as WNHNN and SYGVQD. From cysteine to phenylalanine, the CDR3 is 13 amino acids long. Kept here is only the CDR3 DNA, which spans 39 bases and is read in frame from base 1.

The sequenced material came from lung tumor tissue. The TCR sequence derives from an older woman with non-small cell lung cancer. The rearrangement joined TRBV10-1 to TRBJ2-5; the D gene is perhaps TRBD2, on 5 matching bases. The sequenced DNA is TGCGCCAGCAGTGAAACGGGAACGGAGACCCAGTATTTC. This codes for CASSETGTETQYF.